These T cell receptor beta chains were read from a single sample in a study of T cells in localized non-small cell lung cancer. The data were produced by immunoSEQ multiplex PCR, yet TCRdb's version contains in-frame clones alone and is incomplete. This sample has fewer than 45,000 clones, with 70% to 90% found just once. The sequencing here drew on peripheral blood, taken before any cancer treatment. The origin of the receptors is a man aged 40-75 years with stage I lung adenocarcinoma. Both conserved end residues are part of each CDR3.

j_call cdr3_length v_call cdr3_aa
TRBJ1-5 15 TRBV28 CASSFGTGEGQPQHF
TRBJ2-1 15 TRBV6-6 CASSPSSGAYNEQFF
TRBJ2-1 14 TRBV7-9 CASSLLMGPDEQFF
TRBJ1-3 14 TRBV6-5 CASSRGQGKNTIYF
TRBJ1-5 19 TRBV11-1 CASFDSGTGGVMSNQPQHF
TRBJ1-1 12 TRBV19 CASSRGFTEAFF
TRBJ2-7 16 TRBV5-1 CASSLEPGQGLYEQYF
TRBJ1-2 14 TRBV6-1 CASSYLDRDYGYTF
TRBJ1-2 14 TRBV15 CATLEDSKPLGYTF
TRBJ2-2 16 TRBV28 CASSLFRGRLTGELFF
TRBJ1-4 14 TRBV10-3 CAILGRTRLEKLFF
TRBJ1-3 15 TRBV27 CASSLSTGSGNTIYF
TRBJ1-1 12 TRBV7-8 CASSFVGEEAFF
TRBJ2-2 17 TRBV28 CASSWMRTSENTGELFF
TRBJ2-7 16 TRBV18 CASSPPPSGRTYEQYF
TRBJ2-3 13 TRBV6-1 CASKEAGADTQYF
TRBJ2-1 12 TRBV9 CASSVNNNEQFF
TRBJ1-6 14 TRBV7-2 CASSQDRGRSPLHF
TRBJ2-7 14 TRBV6-5 CASGARTSTYEQYF
TRBJ2-3 15 TRBV28 CASSLRGDTTDTQYF
TRBJ2-5 14 TRBV5-1 CASSLEGVGETQYF
TRBJ2-7 12 TRBV5-1 CASSSSGDEQYF
TRBJ1-5 15 TRBV11-2 CASSLDPGPNQPQHF
TRBJ1-5 16 TRBV4-3 CASSQDFIRSNQPQHF
TRBJ2-7 15 TRBV10-3 CAISEGTGGIDEQYF
TRBJ2-5 14 TRBV7-2 CASSFVRHQETQYF
TRBJ1-5 12 TRBV27 CASSHPGGPQHF
TRBJ1-2 11 TRBV7-3 CASSMLVGYTF
TRBJ1-5 14 TRBV6-5 CASSHEGFNQPQHF
TRBJ2-1 13 TRBV11-2 CASAGGGYNEQFF
TRBJ2-7 14 TRBV6-1 CASSVAGATYEQYF
TRBJ2-7 16 TRBV28 CASSTDVRDPRPQQYF
TRBJ2-5 15 TRBV18 CASSPSAGAQETQYF
TRBJ2-1 15 TRBV7-3 CASSFTGLAGEEQFF
TRBJ2-3 17 TRBV4-2 CASSPTTRIISTDTQYF
TRBJ2-3 14 TRBV9 CASSVSGKADTQYF
TRBJ2-1 16 TRBV11-3 CASSLDRGRGYNEQFF
TRBJ2-5 14 TRBV6-1 CASSAPGAKETQYF
TRBJ1-2 14 TRBV9 CASSPGQGRLGYTF
TRBJ2-7 16 TRBV29-1 CSVERTGGTGSYEQYF
TRBJ2-4 18 TRBV11-2 CASSLVSWRRIAKNIQYF
TRBJ2-7 15 TRBV18 CASSPPTAGGGEQYF
TRBJ1-4 14 TRBV27 CASRLQGSNEKLFF
TRBJ2-7 13 TRBV29-1 CSASGLAGYEQYF
TRBJ1-1 13 TRBV28 CASSSTGSTEAFF
TRBJ1-5 16 TRBV2 CASSPWTDYSNQPQHF
TRBJ2-3 12 TRBV29-1 CSMAGYLDTQYF
TRBJ2-7 13 TRBV18 CASSPPSSYEQYF